What follows are 12 T cell receptor beta chains derived from one specimen sequenced in a study of shared clonotypes between healthy human individuals. CD8 cells regarded as naive lacked CD45RO, were positively chosen for CCR7, and omitted terminally differentiated effector memory CD45RA+ cells. Measured with immunoSEQ multiplex PCR; TCRdb has only the in-frame clones, and not every one. The top ten hold under 2% of the sample, which has about 2,100,000 clones, approximately 94% seen once. Sequencing input: naive CD8+ T cells from PBMCs. The receptors were sampled from a man aged 18-30 years in good health. Some clones in this sample may be carry-over from other donors' samples.

V gene TRBV14 combines with J gene TRBJ1-2, with unresolved D. Germline CDR1 reads SGHDN; CDR2 reads FVKESK. V was shortened by 2 bases and J by 4 bases, with 11 bases between the two germline ends. The CDR3 consists of 14 residues. This CDR3 is CASSQSPTLYGYTF. The CDR3 coding sequence is TGTGCCAGCAGCCAATCTCCCACCCTCTATGGCTACACCTTC.

CDR3 sequence: CASSLSRTSGTGTGELFF. CDR3 nucleotides: TGTGCCAGCAGCTTAAGTCGGACTAGCGGGACAGGAACCGGGGAGCTGTTTTTT. V is TRBV7-3 and J is TRBJ2-2; 12 bases fit TRBD2. With V trimmed by 1 base and J by 5 bases, 8 bases remained unmatched. The CDR3 spans 18 residues. Germline CDR1 SGHTA, CDR2 FQGTGA.

The rearrangement joins TRBV2 to TRBJ2-1; D possibly corresponds to TRBD2 (6 bases). The CDR3 is 13 amino acids. Germline values: CDR1 SNHLY, CDR2 FYNNEI. Trimming removed 6 bases from V and 7 bases from J, with 13 bases in between. The CDR3 loop reads CASSSGRQNEQFF. The CDR3 nucleotides are TGTGCCAGCAGCTCGGGGAGGCAAAATGAGCAGTTCTTC.

The rearrangement links TRBV6-6 to TRBJ2-7; TRBD1 aligns across 7 bases. The CDR3 sequence is 14 residues long. Germline CDR1 is MNHNY and CDR2 is SVGAGI (reference sequence). With V trimmed by 5 bases and J by 3 bases, 7 bases remained unmatched. In nucleotides, the CDR3 is TGTGCCAGCAGTCTGGGACAGACCAGCTACGAGCAGTACTTC. Residues: CASSLGQTSYEQYF.

Comment on this clone: Relative to the germline gene, one junction end is altered; a read error may explain this. V and J are TRBV7-9 and TRBJ2-5; D remains ambiguous. CDR1 SEHNR and CDR2 FQNEAQ come from the germline V gene (reference sequence). This CDR3 region has 11 residues. Here the CDR3 reads CASSLAPLVNF. CDR3 coding DNA: TGTGCCAGCAGCTTGGCCCCATTGGTAAACTTC.

The chain carries TRBV9 and TRBJ1-1; weak D call: TRBD1 (5 bases). CDR3 length: 11 residues. V lost 6 bases, J lost 4 bases, and 7 bases lay in between. Germline CDR1 SGDLS, CDR2 YYNGEE. The CDR3 region has the DNA TGTGCCAGCACGAGGGGCACTGAAGCTTTCTTT. Translation: CASTRGTEAFF.

CDR3 nucleotide sequence: TGTGCCAGCAGTGGAATTCCGGGACGGCAGAAAGAGACCCAGTACTTC. Translating it yields CASSGIPGRQKETQYF. V gene TRBV6-1 combines with J gene TRBJ2-5; D could derive from TRBD1 or TRBD2 (5 bases each). Germline CDR1 is MNHNS and CDR2 is SASEGT. Trimming pared 4 bases from V and 3 bases from J, leaving 18 bases between. This CDR3 spans 16 amino acids.

The chain links TRBV7-9 to TRBJ1-4; a weak D match, TRBD1 (6 bases). With 8 bases removed from V and 0 bases from J, the gap between germline ends came to 19 bases. Per the germline V gene, CDR1 is SEHNR and CDR2 is FQNEAQ (reference sequence). The CDR3 has 17 amino acids. CDR3 bases: TGTGCCAGCCGGGGGCACCCATCCTTTGCAACTAATGAAAAACTGTTTTTT. Translation gives CASRGHPSFATNEKLFF.

Concerning this clone: The same CDR3 can be traced to other DNA sequences in this sample. The chain employs TRBV27 and TRBJ1-1, with a possible D match to TRBD1 (5 bases). With 3 bases removed from V and 4 bases from J, the gap between germline ends came to 9 bases. The CDR3 loop spans 13 amino acids. Germline V lookup: CDR1 MNHEY, CDR2 SMNVEV (reference sequence). CDR3 residues: CASSLGGGTEAFF. In DNA, the CDR3 is TGTGCCAGCAGTTTGGGGGGAGGCACTGAAGCTTTCTTT.

The chain has TRBV29-1 and TRBJ1-2; D remains unclear. The CDR3 contains 15 residues. V was cut by 7 bases and J by 7 bases, with 25 bases left in between. Germline V gives CDR1 SQVTM, CDR2 ANQGSEA. The CDR3 nucleotides are TGCAGCGCCTTGGGCACAACCGTCTCCAAGTCTGGCTACACCTTC. It specifies CSALGTTVSKSGYTF.

V gene TRBV4-2 combines with J gene TRBJ1-5, with TRBD1 matching over 7 bases. Trimming at V came to 2 bases and at J to 2 bases, leaving 3 bases not matched to a gene. CDR3 length equals 15 residues. Germline V gene lookup returns CDR1 LGHNA and CDR2 YNFKEQ. CDR3 protein: CASSQPGGGNQPQHF. The DNA for the CDR3 is TGTGCCAGCAGCCAACCAGGGGGTGGCAATCAGCCCCAGCATTTT.

This chain links TRBV5-1 with TRBJ2-7; D is uncertain. Between the trimmed V and J ends, which lost 5 bases and 0 bases, there was a span of 15 bases. Germline V gives CDR1 SGHRS, CDR2 YFSETQ. The CDR3 spans 15 residues. The CDR3 here is CASRLDRFTSYEQYF. The CDR3 bases are TGCGCCAGCAGACTCGACCGCTTCACCTCCTACGAGCAGTACTTC.